This T cell receptor (beta chain) was documented in a study of T cell changes during pregnancy in multiple sclerosis. The CDR3 loop spans 14 amino acids. V lost 6 bases and J lost 6, with 18 bases in between. Germline lookup yields CDR1 MDHEN and CDR2 SYDVKM. Measured with immunoSEQ multiplex PCR; TCRdb has only the in-frame clones, and not every one. The sample yields some 100,000 clones, approximately 94% seen once. The V call is TRBV28, the J call TRBJ2-7; possible D gene TRBD1, 5 bases. The source is a female donor with multiple sclerosis, enrolled in a pregnancy study. This material consisted of peripheral blood, taken before pregnancy. The CDR3 coding sequence is TGTGCCAGCAGATCCTCGGACACGGTGGGCGAGCAGTACTTC. Translation gives CASRSSDTVGEQYF. Based on the CDR3 plus reference TRBV28 and TRBJ2-7, the full variable domain is DVKVTQSSRYLVKRTGEKVFLECVQDMDHENMFWYRQDPGLGLRLIYFSYDVKMKEKGDIPEGYSVSREKKERFSLILESASTNQTSMYLCASRSSDTVGEQYFGPGTRLTVT.